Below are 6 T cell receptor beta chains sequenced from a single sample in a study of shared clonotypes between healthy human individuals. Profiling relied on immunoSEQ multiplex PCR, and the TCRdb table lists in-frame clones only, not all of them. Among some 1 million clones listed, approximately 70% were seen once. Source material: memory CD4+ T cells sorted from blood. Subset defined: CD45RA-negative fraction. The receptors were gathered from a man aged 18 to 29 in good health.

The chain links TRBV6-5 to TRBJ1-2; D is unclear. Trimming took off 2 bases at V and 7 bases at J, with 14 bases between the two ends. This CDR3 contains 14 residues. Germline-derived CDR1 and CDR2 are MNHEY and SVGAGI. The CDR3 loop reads CASSYRWEGGGYTF. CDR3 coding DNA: TGTGCCAGCAGTTACCGCTGGGAAGGTGGTGGCTACACCTTC.

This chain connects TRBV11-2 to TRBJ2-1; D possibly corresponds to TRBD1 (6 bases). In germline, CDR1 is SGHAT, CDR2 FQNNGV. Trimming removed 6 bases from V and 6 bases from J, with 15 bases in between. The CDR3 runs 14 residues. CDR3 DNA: TGTGCCAGCAGTGGGGACATAGGCCTCAATGAGCAGTTCTTC. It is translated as CASSGDIGLNEQFF. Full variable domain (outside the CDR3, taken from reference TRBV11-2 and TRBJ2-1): EAGVAQSPRYKIIEKRQSVAFWCNPISGHATLYWYQQILGQGPKLLIQFQNNGVVDDSQLPKDRFSAERLKGVDSTLKIQPAKLEDSAVYLCASSGDIGLNEQFFGPGTRLTVL.

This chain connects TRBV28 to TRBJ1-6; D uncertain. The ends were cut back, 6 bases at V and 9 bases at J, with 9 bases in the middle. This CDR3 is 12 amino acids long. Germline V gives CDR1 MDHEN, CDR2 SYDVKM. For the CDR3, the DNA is TGTGCCAGCAGCAGTGGGAGTTCACCCCTCCACTTT. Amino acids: CASSSGSSPLHF.

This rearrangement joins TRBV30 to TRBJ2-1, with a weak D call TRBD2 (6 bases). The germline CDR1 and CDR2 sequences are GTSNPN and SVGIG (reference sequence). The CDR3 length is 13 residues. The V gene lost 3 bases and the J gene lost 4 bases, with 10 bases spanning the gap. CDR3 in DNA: TGTGCCTGGAGAGGCGGGGTATACAATGAGCAGTTCTTC. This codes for CAWRGGVYNEQFF.

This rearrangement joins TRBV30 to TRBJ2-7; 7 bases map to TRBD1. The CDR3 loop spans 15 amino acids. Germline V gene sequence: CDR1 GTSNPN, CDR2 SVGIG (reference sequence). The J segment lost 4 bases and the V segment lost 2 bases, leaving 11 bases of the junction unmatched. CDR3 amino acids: CAWSLDRVTLYEQYF. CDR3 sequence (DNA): TGTGCCTGGAGTCTTGACAGGGTTACTTTATACGAGCAGTACTTC.

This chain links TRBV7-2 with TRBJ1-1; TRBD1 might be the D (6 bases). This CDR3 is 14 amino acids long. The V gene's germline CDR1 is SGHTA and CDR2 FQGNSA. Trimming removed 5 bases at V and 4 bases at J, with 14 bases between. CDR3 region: CASSARGRFTEAFF. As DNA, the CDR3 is TGTGCCAGCAGCGCCAGGGGCCGGTTCACTGAAGCTTTCTTT.